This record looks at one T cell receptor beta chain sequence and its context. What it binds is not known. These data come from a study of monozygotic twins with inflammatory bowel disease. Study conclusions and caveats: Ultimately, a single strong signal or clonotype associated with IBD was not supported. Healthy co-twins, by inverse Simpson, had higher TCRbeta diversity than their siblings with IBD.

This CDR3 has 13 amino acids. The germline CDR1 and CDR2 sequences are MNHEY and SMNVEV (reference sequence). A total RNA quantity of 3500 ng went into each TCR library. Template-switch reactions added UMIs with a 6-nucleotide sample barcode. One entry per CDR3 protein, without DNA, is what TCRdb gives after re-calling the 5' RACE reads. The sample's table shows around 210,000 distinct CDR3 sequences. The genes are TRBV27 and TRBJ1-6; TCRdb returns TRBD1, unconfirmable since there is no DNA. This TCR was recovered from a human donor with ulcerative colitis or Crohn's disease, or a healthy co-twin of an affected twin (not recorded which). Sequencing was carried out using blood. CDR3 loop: CASRVGGNSPLHF.